This section outlines one T cell receptor beta chain sequence together with its context. Antigen specificity is unknown. Distinct nucleotide sequences in the sample also encode this CDR3. Germline CDR1 reads SGHRS; CDR2 reads YFSETQ. V trimming: 7 bases; J trimming: 3 bases; junction bases outside the gene matches: 15. There are 17 residues in the CDR3. This record comes from a study of cytomegalovirus exposure and HLA in healthy donors. At the level of the study: In an earlier analysis, almost 120 million unique TCR beta sequences were found from approximately 190 million T cells. The study, taken as a whole, reports: Common viral pathogens seemed to be connected with several of the most significant clusters, according to a later analysis. Highest at DRB1 and lowest at HLA-C, TCR association rates differed among HLA loci in a later analysis.

The PCR made use of 60 Vbeta and 13 Jbeta primers. This table comes from immunoSEQ multiplex PCR, and its TCRdb copy is limited to in-frame clones, with some not included. The sample is made up of about 110,000 clones, and the top ten hold 3.6% of it. This chain connects TRBV5-1 to TRBJ1-4, with 7 positions matching TRBD1. This clonotype originated in a man aged 18 to 29 in good health and CMV-seronegative. The sample taken for sequencing was PBMCs. This chain's CDR3 is CASQRAGQSWSNEKLFF. In nucleotides, the CDR3 is TGCGCCAGCCAAAGGGCGGGACAGTCTTGGTCTAATGAAAAACTGTTTTTT.